This TCR beta chain is from a study of CD8+CD57+ T cells in acquired aplastic anemia. For the study at large: DNA recovered from sorted CD4+ and CD8+ cells had a mean of about 3 ug.

The germline V gene encodes CDR1 MNHNS and CDR2 SASEGT. The CDR3 runs 13 residues. V was trimmed by 7 bases and J by 4 bases, leaving 13 bases between them. Template material for TCR beta VDJ and CDR3 profiling consisted of genomic DNA. Using its own MiXCR run on the reads, TCRdb lists one record per CDR3 protein. The sample includes 150,000 to 200,000 distinct CDR3 sequences, around half of them seen just once. An expansion of CD8+CD57+ cells by flow cytometry had been shown in patients chosen for sequencing. Patient blood was sampled before any therapy had been received. The chain uses TRBV6-1 and TRBJ1-1, with D possibly matching TRBD1 (6 bases). The receptor comes from a human donor with aplastic anemia. The specimen was sorted CD4+, CD8+, or CD8+CD57+ T cells (not recorded which) from PBMCs. The DNA for the CDR3 is TGTGCCAGCATCCCAGGGGTTAGCACTGAAGCTTTCTTT. Protein product: CASIPGVSTEAFF.